Listed here is a single T cell receptor beta chain. The record originates from a study of blood T cell repertoires in COVID-19. Whole-study context: The analysed material was cDNA or gDNA that came from T cells, B-cell-depleted T cells, or PBMCs.

The repertoire was sequenced with immunoSEQ multiplex PCR; TCRdb's copy has only in-frame clones and lacks some. The data hold roughly 60,000 clones, with just under 75% observed a single time. Seattle patients were enrolled while actively infected and followed longitudinally. The sequence came from a woman aged 70-85 years with COVID-19, enrolled during active disease. Material for sequencing was peripheral blood.

CDR3 DNA sequence: TGTGCTTCCTCGACTAGCGGTGGGACCCAGTACTTC. Protein product: CASSTSGGTQYF. The chain uses TRBV7-2 and TRBJ2-5; 9 bases match TRBD2. CDR3 length equals 12 residues. Germline CDR1 is SGHTA and CDR2 is FQGNSA.